This passage covers 15 T cell receptor beta chains from one sample sequenced in a study of OX40 agonist ivuxolimab in advanced cancers. Some clones are missing from TCRdb's copy, which holds only in-frame ones; the method was immunoSEQ multiplex PCR. The repertoire holds approximately 92,000 clones, with 90% to 96% as singletons. The sample here was CD4+ or CD8+ T cells sorted from blood, taken in a trial of the OX40 agonist ivuxolimab. The receptors here all came from an adult with an advanced solid tumor such as melanoma, head and neck, liver or kidney cancer.

This chain connects TRBV28 to TRBJ1-2, with no clear D. Germline V CDR1 and CDR2: MDHEN, SYDVKM. The CDR3 extends over 11 amino acids. V was cut by 6 bases and J by 3 bases, with 5 bases left in between. CDR3 nucleotides: TGTGCCAGCAGCCCGGACTATGGCTACACCTTC. Its translation: CASSPDYGYTF.

This clone has only one observation. The V call is TRBV7-9, the J call TRBJ2-5, with a tentative D call TRBD1 (6 bases). The CDR3 contains 13 residues. CDR1 SEHNR and CDR2 FQNEAQ come from the germline V gene (reference sequence). Trimming shortened V by 5 bases and J by 4 bases, and 11 bases separated the two germline ends. Here the CDR3 reads CASSTRGGETQYF. CDR3 DNA sequence: TGTGCCAGCAGCACCAGGGGTGGAGAGACCCAGTACTTC.

This chain uses TRBV6-1 with TRBJ2-4; the D call may be TRBD1 or TRBD2 (5 bases each). Germline CDR1 and CDR2: MNHNS and SASEGT. V dropped 2 bases and J dropped 0 bases, with 20 bases sitting between them. This CDR3 is 19 amino acids long. CDR3 residues: CASSEWGPSEALAKNIQYF. CDR3 in DNA: TGTGCCAGCAGTGAATGGGGACCGAGCGAAGCACTAGCCAAAAACATTCAGTACTTC.

This chain links TRBV28 with TRBJ2-2; the D call may be TRBD1 or TRBD2 (6 bases each). CDR3 size: 16 residues. Germline V gene sequence: CDR1 MDHEN, CDR2 SYDVKM. V lost 3 bases and J 5 bases, leaving 16 bases between the germline ends. The CDR3 sequence: CASSFLRGRLTGELFF. CDR3 in DNA: TGTGCCAGCAGTTTCCTCCGGGGGCGGTTAACCGGGGAGCTGTTTTTT.

This chain joins TRBV7-9 and TRBJ2-3, with D possibly being TRBD2 (5 bases). Trimming pared 1 base from V and 3 bases from J, leaving 5 bases between. CDR1 is SEHNR, CDR2 FQNEAQ, per germline (reference sequence). The CDR3 runs to 13 residues. The CDR3 sequence is CASSLGTTDTQYF. Here the CDR3 DNA reads TGTGCCAGCAGCTTAGGGACTACAGATACGCAGTATTTT.

The rearrangement links TRBV4-1 to TRBJ2-2, with 11 positions matching TRBD1. The CDR3 is 15 amino acids. CDR1 MGHRA and CDR2 YSYEKL come from the germline V gene. Losses at the gene ends were 1 base for V and 6 bases for J; bases not matched to a gene: 1. Written as DNA, the CDR3 is TGCGCCAGCAGCCAAGGGACAGGGGGCTCCGGGGAGCTGTTTTTT. Translating it yields CASSQGTGGSGELFF.

About this clone itself: Other DNA sequences of this sample code for an identical CDR3. This chain connects TRBV19 to TRBJ2-1, with 7 positions matching TRBD2. V shed 9 bases, J shed 4 bases, and the junction held 6 bases outside the gene matches. Germline lookup yields CDR1 LNHDA and CDR2 SQIVND (reference sequence). There are 13 residues in the CDR3. CDR3: CASSSGAYNEQFF. The CDR3 DNA reads TGTGCCAGCTCTAGCGGAGCTTACAATGAGCAGTTCTTC.

This chain uses TRBV4-2 with TRBJ2-6, with a weak D call TRBD1 (6 bases). The CDR3 spans 17 residues. Germline V gene sequence: CDR1 LGHNA, CDR2 YNFKEQ. V lost 1 base, J lost 0 bases, and 10 bases lay in between. The CDR3 DNA sequence: TGTGCCAGCAGCCAAGGGATCAGGGGCTCTGGGGCCAACGTCCTGACTTTC. This sequence encodes CASSQGIRGSGANVLTF.

The rearrangement links TRBV4-1 to TRBJ2-5, with 7 bases matching TRBD1. The end of the DNA is better explained by TRBJ2-7, so the J call may be wrong. Germline lookup yields CDR1 MGHRA and CDR2 YSYEKL. This CDR3 has 16 residues. The CDR3 bases are TGCGCCAGCAGCCAAGAGCAGGGGACAGAGTCCTACGAGCAGTACTTC. It is translated as CASSQEQGTESYEQYF.

The chain uses TRBV4-2 and TRBJ1-2; D not certain. Germline CDR1 LGHNA, CDR2 YNFKEQ. This CDR3 has 10 residues. V was trimmed by 11 bases and J by 3 bases, leaving 7 bases between them. The CDR3 spells CACSHYGYTF. The CDR3 nucleotides read TGTGCCTGCTCCCACTATGGCTACACCTTC.

The chain links TRBV13 to TRBJ2-7, with D possibly matching TRBD1 (6 bases). The CDR3 consists of 14 residues. V shed 4 bases and J shed 3 bases, with 13 bases lying between them. CDR1 is PRHDT, CDR2 FYEKMQ, per germline (reference sequence). This CDR3 is CASSSQGQIYEQYF. CDR3 nucleotides: TGTGCCAGCAGCTCACAAGGACAGATCTACGAGCAGTACTTC.

The CDR3 here is CASSEGSGRLEQYF. The CDR3 coding sequence is TGCGCCAGCAGTGAGGGTTCGGGGCGCCTTGAGCAGTACTTC. The V and J genes are TRBV10-1 and TRBJ2-7; either TRBD1 or TRBD2 may supply D (5 bases each). The CDR3 covers 14 residues. The germline V gene encodes CDR1 WNHNN and CDR2 SYGVQD (reference sequence). With 2 bases removed from V and 7 bases from J, the gap between germline ends came to 15 bases.

The V and J genes are TRBV28 and TRBJ2-7; 7 positions match TRBD1. The CDR3 runs to 13 residues. Germline lookup yields CDR1 MDHEN and CDR2 SYDVKM. Losses at the gene ends were 6 bases for V and 0 bases for J; bases not matched to a gene: 2. Written as DNA, the CDR3 is TGTGCCAGCAGCTGGGACAGCTCCTACGAGCAGTACTTC. It yields the protein CASSWDSSYEQYF.

This sequence joins TRBV5-6 and TRBJ1-1; tentatively, D is TRBD1 (5 bases). In germline, CDR1 is SGHDT, CDR2 YYEEEE. The CDR3 extends over 17 amino acids. Trimming took off 2 bases at V and 1 base at J, with 18 bases between the two ends. CDR3: CASSFMSQESPNTEAFF. CDR3 DNA sequence: TGTGCCAGCAGCTTCATGTCACAGGAGTCGCCGAACACTGAAGCTTTCTTT.

This rearrangement joins TRBV21-1 to TRBJ1-5; the DNA was not used to check the table's D call, TRBD1. TRBV21-1 is designated a pseudogene. CDR3 size: 15 residues. CDR3 in DNA: TGTGCCACCCCCCATTCTAGGGCAGGGAAACAGCCCCAGCATTTT. It specifies CATPHSRAGKQPQHF.